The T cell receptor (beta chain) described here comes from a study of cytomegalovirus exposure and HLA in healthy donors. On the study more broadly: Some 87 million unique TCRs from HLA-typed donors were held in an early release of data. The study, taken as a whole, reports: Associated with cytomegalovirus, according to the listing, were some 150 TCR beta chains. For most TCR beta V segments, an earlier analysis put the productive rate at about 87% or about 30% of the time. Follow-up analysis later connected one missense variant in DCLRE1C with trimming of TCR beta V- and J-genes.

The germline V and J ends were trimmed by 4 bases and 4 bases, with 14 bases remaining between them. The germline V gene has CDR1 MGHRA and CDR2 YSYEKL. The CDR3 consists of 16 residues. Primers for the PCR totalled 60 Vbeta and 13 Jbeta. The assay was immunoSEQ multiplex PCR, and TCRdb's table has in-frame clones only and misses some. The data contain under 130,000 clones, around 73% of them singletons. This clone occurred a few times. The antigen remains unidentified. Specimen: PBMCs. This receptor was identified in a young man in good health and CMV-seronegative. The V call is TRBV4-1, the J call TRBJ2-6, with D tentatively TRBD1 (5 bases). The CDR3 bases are TGCGCCAGCAGCCTACAGGCGCAGGGAGGGGCCAACGTCCTGACTTTC. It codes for CASSLQAQGGANVLTF.